This T cell receptor (beta chain) was observed in a study of blood T cell repertoires in COVID-19. Across the whole study: The origin of the acute and convalescent COVID-19 samples was the United States, Italy and Spain. PBMCs, B-cell-depleted T cells, or T cells were the source of the cDNA or gDNA that made up the material.

While infection was still active, Seattle patients were enrolled and then followed longitudinally. Trimming removed 2 bases from V and 10 bases from J; junction bases left unmatched: 6. Germline V gives CDR1 MNHEY, CDR2 SMNVEV (reference sequence). CDR3 length equals 14 residues. In the source study's methods: The assay estimated nucleated cells by amplifying reference gene primers. Method: immunoSEQ multiplex PCR; TCRdb's copy keeps in-frame clones and lacks some. V and J calls and clone size come straight from that table; D and trimming were deduced from the DNA. The repertoire consists of 250,000 to 400,000 clones, with roughly 88% occurring once and the leading ten covering 1.5% to 2%.

The receptor was derived from a woman in her 30s with COVID-19, enrolled during active disease. V gene TRBV27 combines with J gene TRBJ1-4, with TRBD1 identical over 8 bases. Sequenced material: peripheral blood. The CDR3 coding sequence is TGTGCCAGCAGTTTAGGCAGGGGGCTGAGAAAACTGTTTTTT. Protein: CASSLGRGLRKLFF.